This entry concerns a single T cell receptor beta chain. Its specificity is not known. At a deep level, the assay was run. Sequencing used immunoSEQ multiplex PCR; TCRdb keeps in-frame clones, though not all of them. The table records some 2.1 million clones, over 85% of them present only once. The record originates from a study of shared clonotypes between healthy human individuals. Only CD45RO-negative cells positively selected for CCR7 counted as naive CD8 cells, so terminally differentiated effector memory CD45RA+ cells were excluded. The V end lost 2 bases, the J end lost 4 bases, and 8 bases lay between the germline ends. CDR1 MNHEY and CDR2 SVGAGI come from the germline V gene. This CDR3 spans 13 amino acids. Notes on the study in general: Several donors showed sharing of around 5% of naive CD4 clonotypes. Unshared clonotypes carried lower generation probabilities than those common to all four donors. Limitation of the genetic and exposure-history diversity represented came from the few donors.

Sequencing was carried out using naive CD8+ T cells sorted from blood. This clonotype was sampled from a man between 18 and 35 years old in good health. This sequence joins TRBV6-5 and TRBJ1-1; no reliable D call. This chain's CDR3 is CASSYPESTEAFF. The CDR3 DNA reads as TGTGCCAGCAGTTACCCAGAAAGCACTGAAGCTTTCTTT.